The sequence of this T cell receptor beta chain was determined in a study of cytomegalovirus exposure and HLA in healthy donors (dated by TCRdb to about 2017). A note on the overall study: An earlier analysis of approximately 640 of the donors reported roughly 270 Gb of sequence data and about 100 million unique TCR beta sequences from 150 million to 200 million T cells. To predict cytomegalovirus infection status, the study combined high-throughput TCR immunosequencing, statistical association of individual TCRs with disease status, and machine learning. The number of typed donors differed by locus: about 620-640 for A, B, C, DRB1 and DQB1; some 500 for DQA1; about 600 for DPA1; and around 490 for DPB1. Donor age, sex, ethnicity and CMV serostatus were compiled alongside the repertoire data. The genetic ancestry cluster associated with self-reported Caucasian donors included 65% to 90% of the roughly 390 genotyped donors. The study aimed to test whether signatures of past pathogen exposure could be identified by cataloging public T cell receptors. An early release covering around 630 HLA-typed donors comprised approximately 290 gigabases of sequencing data and 85 million to 100 million unique TCR sequences. A handful of DR-DQ haplotypes were handled as single units for association and clustering because linkage in the cohort was strong. An earlier analysis of fewer than 700 of the donors applied high-throughput TCR beta sequencing to assess whether each TCR beta V gene segment acted as functional or pseudogenic. On average, 235,054 unique TCR beta nucleotide sequences were sequenced per donor among 398 genotyped donors of the cohort, with 15% to 20% of those sequences being non-productive. HLA typing covered class I and class II loci at four-digit resolution. The study profiled the T cell repertoires of hundreds of subjects by immunosequencing and related them to cytomegalovirus serostatus. The later analysis used no new phenotypic data to find candidate immune exposures, relying instead on TCR beta sequences and their occurrence across donors. All discovery cohort repertoires had been generated using a single sequencing platform. To study patterns of TCR occurrence, a later analysis re-analyzed previously published TCR beta repertoires from 650 to 750 donors and added high-resolution HLA genotyping. In addition to the first cohort of roughly 700 subjects, a separate validation cohort of over 90 different subjects was used. A later genetic analysis used genome-wide SNP genotypes for about 60% of the 666 donors, treating that subset as a discovery cohort. What the work shows at the level of the full study, not this receptor alone: In a later analysis, HLA-associated TCR beta chains were found to be more clonally expanded and to have lower generation probabilities than equally common non-associated chains. According to a later analysis, most CMV-associated TCR beta chains appeared to be HLA-restricted, and the HLA associations seemed to be driven largely by CMV exposure. The study listed 170 or so TCR beta chains as associated with cytomegalovirus. For the cohort, immune exposure information was limited to CMV serostatus. According to a later analysis, parvovirus B19, influenza, CMV and Epstein-Barr virus appeared linked to several top co-occurrence clusters. Because counts were too low, roughly 17 rarely observed V segments, including chromosome 9 orphons, were left out of the earlier analysis of roughly 600 of the donors. When HLA alleles, especially DR and DQ, strongly co-occurred, attributing TCR associations to individual alleles was difficult. According to a later analysis, TCR association rates differed among HLA loci, with DRB1 alleles showing the most associated TCRs and HLA-C alleles showing the fewest. Only TCR beta chains were sequenced in this cohort, and the absence of alpha or paired-chain data limited detectable features. A further reported finding was that TCR beta sequences accurately predicted the HLA-A and HLA-B alleles for most subjects in the first cohort. In a later analysis, over 15,000 TCR beta sequences were associated with specific HLA alleles at a false discovery rate of 0.05. It was suggested by the authors that the approach could potentially be generalized to other disease states and immunological phenotypes. Across donors, most TCR sequences were observed very rarely, whereas some public TCRs were present in many individuals. Cytomegalovirus status was reported to be diagnosed by the classifier with high specificity and sensitivity in both the original and validation cohorts. Broadly in line with IMGT annotations, most TCR beta V segments showed up in productive rearrangements about 90% or about 30% of the time in an earlier analysis of approximately 600 of the donors. In vitro tests confirmed that three of the cytomegalovirus-associated TCR beta chains recognize cytomegalovirus antigens. Sequencing depth was assumed to be roughly uniform across donors in the presence/absence analyses, though that assumption may not hold. Some IMGT-functional V segments, including TRBV6-2 and TRBV6-3, could not be told apart with the 87-base-pair reads, so those segments were excluded. A group of highly shared sequence variants was considered likely to be a technical artifact of the sequencing pipeline. A later genetic analysis associated a missense DCLRE1C variant with V-gene and J-gene trimming of TCR beta chains, and an independent cohort replicated the association. Because HLA typing was missing for some donors at each locus, association tests included only the typed subset. Linkage disequilibrium might explain the correlated functional status among segregating V segments, but an unknown experimental factor could not be excluded. A later genetic analysis reported fewer N-insertions in productive TCRs among donors in an Asian-associated ancestry cluster than the roughly 700-donor mean.

Details on this clone: What this receptor recognizes is not known.

Based on the germline V gene, the CDR1 and CDR2 sequences are SGHRS and YFSETQ. The CDR3 runs 13 amino acids, cysteine and phenylalanine included. The only DNA kept is the CDR3, 39 bases in frame from the first base. The germline ends are 7 bases apart after V is trimmed by 3 bases and J by 4 bases. Library preparation employed the immunoSEQ multiplex PCR assay. The multiplex PCR relied on a mix of 60 forward primers for TCR Vbeta segments and 13 reverse primers for TCR Jbeta segments. Amplification of the CDR3 region of rearranged TCR beta genes was performed with a multiplex PCR assay on genomic DNA. The amplified TCR beta libraries were sequenced on the Illumina HiSeq System as 87-base-pair reads. As for the original processing: A later analysis counted approximately 74 million unique TCR beta chains across the 666 repertoires, and around 12 million of these chains were shared by at least two donors. To remove PCR and sequencing errors, raw reads were error-corrected and collapsed into unique sequences using a nearest-neighbor algorithm that merged closely related sequences. V, D and J gene segments were assigned by aligning CDR3 sequences to IMGT reference sequences. For a sequence to be retained, at least a six-nucleotide match to both a V gene segment and a J gene segment was required. Rearrangements were classified as productive when the CDR3 lacked stop codons and remained in frame with V and J, and all other rearrangements were classified as non-productive. Following IMGT convention, CDR3 was defined as the stretch from the second conserved V-encoded cysteine to the conserved J-encoded phenylalanine. In an earlier analysis of roughly 610 of the donors, sequences lacking an unambiguous match to a single V gene segment were excluded. An earlier analysis of just under 600 of the donors called V segments functional above 56.7% productive rearrangements and segregating when the between-donor standard deviation exceeded 5%. To diagnose cytomegalovirus status from the catalog of TCR beta chain sequences, a statistical classification framework was built. A later analysis assigned V and J genes by comparing TCR nucleotide sequences with IMGT/GENE-DB human TR gene sequences. Using the TCRdist pipeline, a later analysis assigned CDR3 sequences along with most-parsimonious VDJ recombination scenarios. In a later analysis, each TCR beta chain was defined by its CDR3 amino acid sequence together with its V-gene family, and reads without a unique V-gene family were excluded. As a way to deal with suspected cross-contamination and a sequencing artifact, a later analysis dropped 592 nucleotide sequences that were highly shared and had low generation probability. For each public chain, a later analysis derived a clonal expansion index from normalized ranks of inferred template counts within each repertoire. Generation probabilities in a later analysis came from a VDJ recombination model fitted to out-of-frame rearrangements, and those results were checked against IGoR. A later analysis scored TCR-TCR, TCR-HLA and TCR-CMV co-occurrence with hypergeometric tests, applying a repertoire-size bias correction to TCR pairs. False discovery rates were estimated in a later analysis by permuting HLA or CMV assignments 20 times. In a later analysis, co-occurring TCRs were grouped with DBSCAN, and TCRdist sequence similarity was added when clustering was performed within HLA-allele-positive subsets. Co-occurrence clustering excluded repertoires with fewer than 30,000 or more than 120,000 public chains, plus five with anomalous nucleotide sharing. What TCRdb holds here is the immuneACCESS table cut down to in-frame rearrangements. Part of the clones is not present; checked against another copy, under half of the missing clones reflect an unresolved V gene, and the others are unexplained. That table supplies the V and J calls and clone size; D and trimming were determined from the DNA. The data table for this sample lists approximately 150,000 clones. The ten top clones hold about 1.6% of the sample.

The cohort consisted of 600 to 700 healthy bone marrow donors. At the time of sampling, every cohort member was nominally healthy, though immune exposures that went unrecorded were likely present. The donor tested CMV seronegative and was one of the 352 seronegative cohort members. A peripheral blood sample was provided by each donor, and peripheral blood mononuclear cells were used for TCR beta sequencing. Genomic DNA extraction from the blood cell samples was performed with the Qiagen DNeasy Blood Extraction Kit. The chain was built from TRBV5-1 and TRBJ2-2, with TRBD1 as a weak D call on 6 bases. Input material: PBMCs. The receptor comes from a woman in her 40s in good health and CMV-seronegative. Here the CDR3 is given as CASSSQGTGELFF. The base sequence is TGCGCCAGCAGCTCACAGGGCACCGGGGAGCTGTTTTTT.